What follows is one T cell receptor beta chain and its context. Breast cancer patients provided tissue from their axillary draining lymph nodes. The data were obtained in a study of breast tumors, draining lymph nodes, adjacent tissues. TCRdb redid the calling of the multiplex PCR reads with MiXCR, one entry per CDR3 protein. Among fewer than 200,000 distinct CDR3 sequences listed, roughly 30% were seen once. The germline V gene encodes CDR1 DFQATT and CDR2 SNEGSKA (reference sequence). The CDR3 extends over 15 amino acids. The germline V and J ends were trimmed by 7 bases and 7 bases, with 20 bases remaining between them.

This sequence was found in a female donor with breast cancer. Some clones in this sample may be carry-over from other donors' samples. The chain employs TRBV20-1 and TRBJ1-6, with D maybe TRBD1 (5 bases). Sequencing was performed on axillary lymph node tissue. The CDR3 DNA sequence: TGCAGTGGAGGGACTAGCGGAAGGTACAATTCACCCCTCCACTTT. Its translation: CSGGTSGRYNSPLHF.